This entry describes one T cell receptor (beta chain). Source study methods: Reference gene primer amplification gave nucleated cell count estimates. Only in-frame clones appear in the TCRdb table, and some are missing; sequencing was by immunoSEQ multiplex PCR. V and J calls and clone size come straight from that table; D and trimming were deduced from the DNA. The sample holds some 310,000 clones, 90% seen once. The CDR3 length is 13 residues. Between the trimmed V and J ends, which lost 6 bases and 2 bases, there was a span of 10 bases. Germline CDR1 is LNHDA and CDR2 is SQIVND (reference sequence). The data stem from a study of blood T cell repertoires in COVID-19. About the research overall: Material from acute and convalescent COVID-19 was sourced from the United States, Italy and Spain.

This rearrangement joins TRBV19 to TRBJ1-2; possibly TRBD1 for D (5 bases). The receptor comes from a woman aged 35 to 49 with COVID-19, enrolled during active disease. Specimen: peripheral blood. CDR3 protein: CASSTTGNYGYTF. The CDR3 DNA reads TGTGCCAGTAGCACAACAGGAAACTATGGCTACACCTTC.